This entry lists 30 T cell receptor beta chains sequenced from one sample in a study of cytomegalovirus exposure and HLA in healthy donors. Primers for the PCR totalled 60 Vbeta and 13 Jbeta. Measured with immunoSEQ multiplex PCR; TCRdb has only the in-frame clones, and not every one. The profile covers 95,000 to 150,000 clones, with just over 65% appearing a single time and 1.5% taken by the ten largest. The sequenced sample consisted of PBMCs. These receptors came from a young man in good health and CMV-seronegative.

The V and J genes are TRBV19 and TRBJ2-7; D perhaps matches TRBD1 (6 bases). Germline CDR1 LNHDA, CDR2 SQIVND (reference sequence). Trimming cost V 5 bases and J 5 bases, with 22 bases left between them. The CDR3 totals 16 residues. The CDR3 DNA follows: TGTGCCAGTAGTTATTCCCGAGCAGGGGATTGGGACGAGCAGTACTTC. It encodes CASSYSRAGDWDEQYF. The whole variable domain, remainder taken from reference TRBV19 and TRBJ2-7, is DGGITQSPKYLFRKEGQNVTLSCEQNLNHDAMYWYRQDPGQGLRLIYYSQIVNDFQKGDIAEGYSVSREKKESFPLTVTSAQKNPTAFYLCASSYSRAGDWDEQYFGPGTRLTVT.

Here the CDR3 reads CASSPLAGGYEQYF. CDR3 in DNA: TGCGCCAGCAGCCCCCTGGCGGGAGGGTACGAGCAGTACTTC. The chain links TRBV4-3 to TRBJ2-7; the match to TRBD2 covers 9 bases. The CDR3 totals 14 residues. Unmatched junction bases numbered 5, after V lost 4 bases and J lost 4 bases. The germline V gene has CDR1 LGHNA and CDR2 YSLEER.

The DNA of the CDR3 is TGTGCCAGCGACTCGGACAGCGGGAGGGCCACAGATACGCAGTATTTT. Translating it yields CASDSDSGRATDTQYF. The chain couples TRBV7-9 to TRBJ2-3, with 10 positions matching TRBD2. From germline, CDR1 is SEHNR and CDR2 FQNEAQ (reference sequence). V lost 8 bases and J lost 2; bases outside the gene matches: 10. The CDR3 runs to 16 residues.

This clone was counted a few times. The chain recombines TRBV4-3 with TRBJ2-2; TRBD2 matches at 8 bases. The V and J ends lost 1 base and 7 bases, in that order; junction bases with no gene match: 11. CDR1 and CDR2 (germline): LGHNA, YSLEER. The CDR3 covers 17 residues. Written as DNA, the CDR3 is TGCGCCAGCAGCCAAGTGCTTAGCGGGATCAGGGGCGGGGAGCTGTTTTTT. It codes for CASSQVLSGIRGGELFF.

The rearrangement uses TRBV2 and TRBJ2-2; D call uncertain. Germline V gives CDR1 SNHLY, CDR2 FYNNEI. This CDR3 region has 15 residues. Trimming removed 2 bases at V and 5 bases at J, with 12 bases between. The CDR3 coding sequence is TGTGCCAGCAGTGAATTCCGCGGATCAACCGGGGAGCTGTTTTTT. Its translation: CASSEFRGSTGELFF. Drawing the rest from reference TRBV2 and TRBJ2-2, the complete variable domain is EPEVTQTPSHQVTQMGQEVILRCVPISNHLYFYWYRQILGQKVEFLVSFYNNEISEKSEIFDDQFSVERPDGSNFTLKIRSTKLEDSAMYFCASSEFRGSTGELFFGEGSRLTVL.

CDR3 coding DNA: TGCAGCGTTGAAGTCTACACTGAAGCTTTCTTT. This gives the protein CSVEVYTEAFF. The chain has TRBV29-1 and TRBJ1-1; D not resolved. With 1 base removed from V and 3 bases from J, the gap between germline ends came to 3 bases. In germline, CDR1 is SQVTM, CDR2 ANQGSEA. This CDR3 is built from 11 residues. The full variable domain, in which reference TRBV29-1 and TRBJ1-1 provide the parts outside the CDR3, is SAVISQKPSRDICQRGTSLTIQCQVDSQVTMMFWYRQQPGQSLTLIATANQGSEATYESGFVIDKFPISRPNLTFSTLTVSNMSPEDSSIYLCSVEVYTEAFFGQGTRLTVV.

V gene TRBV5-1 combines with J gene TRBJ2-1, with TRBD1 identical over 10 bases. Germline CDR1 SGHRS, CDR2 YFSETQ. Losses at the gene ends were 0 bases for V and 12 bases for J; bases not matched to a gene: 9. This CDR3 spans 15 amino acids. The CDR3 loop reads CASSLAGQGFERQFF. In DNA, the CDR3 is TGCGCCAGCAGCTTGGCGGGACAGGGGTTCGAGCGGCAGTTCTTC.

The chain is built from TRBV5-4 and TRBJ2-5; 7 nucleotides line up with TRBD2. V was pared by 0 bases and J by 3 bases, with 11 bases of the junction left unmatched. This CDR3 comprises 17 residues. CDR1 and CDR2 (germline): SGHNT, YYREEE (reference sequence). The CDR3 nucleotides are TGTGCCAGCAGCTTGGTGGGGGGGGGTCGAACCAAAGAGACCCAGTACTTC. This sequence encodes CASSLVGGGRTKETQYF.

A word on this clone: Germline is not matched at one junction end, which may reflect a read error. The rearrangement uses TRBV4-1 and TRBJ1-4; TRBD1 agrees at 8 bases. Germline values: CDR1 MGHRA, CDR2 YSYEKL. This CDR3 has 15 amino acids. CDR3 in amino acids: CSSSQAGTGYEKLFF. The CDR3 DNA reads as TGCTCCAGCAGCCAGGCCGGGACAGGCTATGAAAAACTGTTTTTT.

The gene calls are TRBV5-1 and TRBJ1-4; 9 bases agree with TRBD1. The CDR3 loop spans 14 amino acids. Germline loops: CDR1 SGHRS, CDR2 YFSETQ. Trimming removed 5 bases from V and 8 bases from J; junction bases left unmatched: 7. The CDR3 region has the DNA TGCGCCAGCAGGGAGACAGGGGGAGAAGAAAAACTGTTTTTT. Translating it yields CASRETGGEEKLFF.

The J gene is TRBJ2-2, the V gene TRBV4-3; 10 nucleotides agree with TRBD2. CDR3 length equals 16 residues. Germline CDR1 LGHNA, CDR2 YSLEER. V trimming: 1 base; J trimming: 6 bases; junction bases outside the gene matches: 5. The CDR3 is CASSQGTSGLAGELFF. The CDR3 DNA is TGCGCCAGCAGCCAAGGGACTAGCGGTTTAGCCGGGGAGCTGTTTTTT.

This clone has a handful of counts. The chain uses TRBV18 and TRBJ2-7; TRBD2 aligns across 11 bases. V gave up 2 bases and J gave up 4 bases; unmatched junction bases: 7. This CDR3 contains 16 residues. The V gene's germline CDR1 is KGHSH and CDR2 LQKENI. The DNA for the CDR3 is TGTGCCAGCTCACCAGGTCTAGCGGGGGGAAAATACGAGCAGTACTTC. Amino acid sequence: CASSPGLAGGKYEQYF.

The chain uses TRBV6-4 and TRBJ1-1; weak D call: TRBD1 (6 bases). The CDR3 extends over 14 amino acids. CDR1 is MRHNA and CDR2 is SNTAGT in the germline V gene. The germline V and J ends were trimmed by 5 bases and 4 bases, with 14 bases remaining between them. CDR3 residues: CASSLDRSATEAFF. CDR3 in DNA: TGTGCCAGCAGTTTAGACAGGTCGGCCACTGAAGCTTTCTTT.

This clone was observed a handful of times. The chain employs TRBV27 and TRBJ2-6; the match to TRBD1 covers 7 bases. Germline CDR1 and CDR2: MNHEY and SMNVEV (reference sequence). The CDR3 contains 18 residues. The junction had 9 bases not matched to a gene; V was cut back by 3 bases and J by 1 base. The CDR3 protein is CASSLARGFHSGANVLTF. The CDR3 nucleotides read TGTGCCAGCAGTTTGGCCAGGGGGTTCCATTCTGGGGCCAACGTCCTGACTTTC.

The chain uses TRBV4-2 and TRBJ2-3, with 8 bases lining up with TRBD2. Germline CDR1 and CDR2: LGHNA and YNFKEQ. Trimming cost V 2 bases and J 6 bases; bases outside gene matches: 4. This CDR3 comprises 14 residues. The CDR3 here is CASSQRLARDTQYF. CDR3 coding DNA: TGTGCCAGCAGCCAAAGACTAGCGAGGGATACGCAGTATTTT.

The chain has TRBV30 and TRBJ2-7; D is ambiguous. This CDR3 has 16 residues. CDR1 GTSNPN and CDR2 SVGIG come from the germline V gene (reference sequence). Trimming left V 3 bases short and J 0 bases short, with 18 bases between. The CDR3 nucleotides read TGTGCCTGGAGGCCCCATTTCTGGCCCAGCTCCTACGAGCAGTACTTC. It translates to CAWRPHFWPSSYEQYF.

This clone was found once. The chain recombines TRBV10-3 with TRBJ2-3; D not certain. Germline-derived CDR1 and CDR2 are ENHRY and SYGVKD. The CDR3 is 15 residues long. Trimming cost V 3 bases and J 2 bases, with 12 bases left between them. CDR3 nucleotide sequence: TGTGCCATCAGTGACGTCTTGGCCTCCACAGATACGCAGTATTTT. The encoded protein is CAISDVLASTDTQYF.

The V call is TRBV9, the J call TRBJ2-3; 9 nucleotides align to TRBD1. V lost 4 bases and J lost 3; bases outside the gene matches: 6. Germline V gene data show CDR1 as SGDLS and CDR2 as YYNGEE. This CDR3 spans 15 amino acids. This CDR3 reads CASSQQGARTDTQYF. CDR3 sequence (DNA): TGTGCCAGCAGCCAACAGGGGGCAAGGACAGATACGCAGTATTTT. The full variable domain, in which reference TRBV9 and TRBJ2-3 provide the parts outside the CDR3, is DSGVTQTPKHLITATGQRVTLRCSPRSGDLSVYWYQQSLDQGLQFLIQYYNGEERAKGNILERFSAQQFPDLHSELNLSSLELGDSALYFCASSQQGARTDTQYFGPGTRLTVL.

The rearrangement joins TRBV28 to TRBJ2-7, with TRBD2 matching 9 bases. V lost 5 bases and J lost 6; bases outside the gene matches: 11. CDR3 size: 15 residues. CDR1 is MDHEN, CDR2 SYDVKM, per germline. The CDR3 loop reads CASSPLAGPLAEQYF. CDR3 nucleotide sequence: TGTGCCAGCAGTCCTCTAGCGGGACCCCTCGCCGAGCAGTACTTC. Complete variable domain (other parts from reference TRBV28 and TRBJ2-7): DVKVTQSSRYLVKRTGEKVFLECVQDMDHENMFWYRQDPGLGLRLIYFSYDVKMKEKGDIPEGYSVSREKKERFSLILESASTNQTSMYLCASSPLAGPLAEQYFGPGTRLTVT.

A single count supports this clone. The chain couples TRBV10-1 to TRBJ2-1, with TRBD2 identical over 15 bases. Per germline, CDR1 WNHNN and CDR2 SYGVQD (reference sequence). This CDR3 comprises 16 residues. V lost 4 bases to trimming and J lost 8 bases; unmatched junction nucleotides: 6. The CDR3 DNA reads TGCGCCAGCAGTGGGGGACTAGCGGGGGGATTGGATGAGCAGTTCTTC. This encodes CASSGGLAGGLDEQFF.

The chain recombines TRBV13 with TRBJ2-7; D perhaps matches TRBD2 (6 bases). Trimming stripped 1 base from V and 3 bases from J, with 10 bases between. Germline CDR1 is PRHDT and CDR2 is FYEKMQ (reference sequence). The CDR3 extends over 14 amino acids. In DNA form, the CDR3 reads TGTGCCAGCAGCTTAGAGGAGGGGATCTACGAGCAGTACTTC. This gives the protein CASSLEEGIYEQYF.

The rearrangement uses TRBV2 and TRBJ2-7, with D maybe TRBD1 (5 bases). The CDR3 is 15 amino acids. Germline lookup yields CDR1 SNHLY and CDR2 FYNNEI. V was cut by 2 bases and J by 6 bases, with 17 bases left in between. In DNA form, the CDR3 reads TGTGCCAGCAGTGAAATAGGGGCAAGACAAGGCGAGCAGTACTTC. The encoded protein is CASSEIGARQGEQYF.

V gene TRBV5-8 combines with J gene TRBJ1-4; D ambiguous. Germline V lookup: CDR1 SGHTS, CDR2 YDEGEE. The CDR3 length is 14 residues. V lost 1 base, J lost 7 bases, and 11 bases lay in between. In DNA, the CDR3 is TGTGCCAGCAGCTTGTTTCAGGAGGGTGAAAAACTGTTTTTT. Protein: CASSLFQEGEKLFF. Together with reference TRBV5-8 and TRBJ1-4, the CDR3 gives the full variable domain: EAGVTQSPTHLIKTRGQQATLRCSPISGHTSVYWYQQALGLGLQFLLWYDEGEERNRGNFPPRFSGRQFPNYSSELNVNALELEDSALYLCASSLFQEGEKLFFGSGTQLSVL.

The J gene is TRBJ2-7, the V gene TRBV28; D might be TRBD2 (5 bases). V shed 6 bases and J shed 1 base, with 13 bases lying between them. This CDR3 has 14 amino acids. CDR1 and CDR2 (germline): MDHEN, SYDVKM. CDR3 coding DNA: TGTGCCAGCAGCCTCCGCGGGCTTTCCTACGAGCAGTACTTC. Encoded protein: CASSLRGLSYEQYF.

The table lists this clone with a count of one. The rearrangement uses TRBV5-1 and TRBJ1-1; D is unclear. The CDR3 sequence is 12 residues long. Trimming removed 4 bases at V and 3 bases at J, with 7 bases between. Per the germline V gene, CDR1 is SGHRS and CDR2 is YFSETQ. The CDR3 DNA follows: TGCGCCAGCAGCCTCACAGACACTGAAGCTTTCTTT. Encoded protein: CASSLTDTEAFF.

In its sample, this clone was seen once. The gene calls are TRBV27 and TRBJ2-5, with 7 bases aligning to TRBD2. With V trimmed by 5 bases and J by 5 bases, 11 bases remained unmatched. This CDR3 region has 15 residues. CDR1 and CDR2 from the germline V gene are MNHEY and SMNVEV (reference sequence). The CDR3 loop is CASSRRDYLPETQYF. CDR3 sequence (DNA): TGTGCCAGCAGTCGAAGGGACTACCTTCCGGAGACCCAGTACTTC.

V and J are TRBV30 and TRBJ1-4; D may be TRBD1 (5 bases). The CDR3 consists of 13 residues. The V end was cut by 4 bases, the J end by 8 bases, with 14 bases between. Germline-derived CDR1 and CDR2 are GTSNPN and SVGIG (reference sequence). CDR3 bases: TGTGCCTGGACCGGGACTTTAGGAGAAAAACTGTTTTTT. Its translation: CAWTGTLGEKLFF.

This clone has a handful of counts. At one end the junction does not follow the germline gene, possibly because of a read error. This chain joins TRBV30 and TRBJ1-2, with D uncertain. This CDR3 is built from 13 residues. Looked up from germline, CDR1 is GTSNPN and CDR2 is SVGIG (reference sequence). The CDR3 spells CAWSVGTNYGYPF. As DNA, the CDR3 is TGTGCCTGGAGTGTCGGCACCAACTATGGCTACCCCTTC.

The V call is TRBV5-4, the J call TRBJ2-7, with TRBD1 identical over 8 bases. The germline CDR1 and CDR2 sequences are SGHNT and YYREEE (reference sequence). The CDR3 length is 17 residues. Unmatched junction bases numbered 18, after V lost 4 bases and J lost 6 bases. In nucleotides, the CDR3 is TGTGCCAGCAGCGTCTCAGCCGGACAGGGAGGTTTCCTCGAGCAGTACTTC. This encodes CASSVSAGQGGFLEQYF.

Here the CDR3 reads CASRRTNSNQPQHF. The CDR3 DNA follows: TGTGCCAGCAGACGGACAAATAGCAATCAGCCCCAGCATTTT. This sequence joins TRBV28 and TRBJ1-5, with D perhaps matching TRBD1 (5 bases). The length of the CDR3 is 14 residues. With 6 bases removed from V and 0 bases from J, the gap between germline ends came to 9 bases. Germline values: CDR1 MDHEN, CDR2 SYDVKM.